This T cell receptor (beta chain) stems from a study of OX40 agonist ivuxolimab in advanced cancers. Repertoires were generated with immunoSEQ multiplex PCR, while TCRdb's copy carries only in-frame clones and drops some. The sample records tens of thousands of clones, 90% to 95% being singletons. General observations from the study: The CD4+ and CD8+ T cells in the blood had expanded clonally by week 6 at 0.1 to 3.0 mg/kg.

This CDR3 contains 11 residues. Turning to this clone: Its antigen is unidentified.

Sample: CD4+ or CD8+ T cells sorted from blood, taken in a trial of the OX40 agonist ivuxolimab. The V gene is TRBV7-5, the J gene TRBJ2-7; the D call TRBD1 from the table was never checked on the DNA. TRBV7-5 is shown as a pseudogene. This TCR derives from an adult with an advanced solid tumor such as melanoma, head and neck, liver or kidney cancer. The CDR3 loop reads CARSLGGRDYF. CDR3 coding DNA: TGTGCCAGAAGCTTAGGTGGCAGGGATTACTTC.